These T cell receptor beta chains were read from a single sample in a study of shared clonotypes between healthy human individuals. Libraries were prepared by immunoSEQ multiplex PCR; TCRdb keeps only in-frame clonotypes and omits some of them. In the table there are 450,000 to 600,000 clones, 79% of which are singletons. Sequenced: PBMCs. All receptors come from a woman in her thirties or forties in good health. Some clones in this sample may be carry-over from other donors' samples. Each CDR3 is given with its conserved first and last residue. A D gene is named only where the DNA matches it firmly. Rows may omit the clone size; those that give it use once, few, many or a size class.

d_gene: NA; j_gene: TRBJ1-5; abundance: NA; v_gene: TRBV10-3; CDR3aa: CAIRADNQPQHF; CDR3nt: TGTGCCATCCGGGCAGACAATCAGCCCCAGCATTTT
d_gene: NA; j_gene: TRBJ2-7; abundance: NA; v_gene: TRBV4-3; CDR3aa: CASSQQGEQYF; CDR3nt: TGCGCCAGCAGCCAACAGGGCGAGCAGTACTTC
d_gene: TRBD1; j_gene: TRBJ1-2; abundance: NA; v_gene: TRBV29-1; CDR3aa: CSVERDSPNYGYTF; CDR3nt: TGCAGCGTTGAACGGGACAGTCCTAACTATGGCTACACCTTC
d_gene: NA; j_gene: TRBJ2-1; abundance: NA; v_gene: TRBV9; CDR3aa: CASSGSGYNEQFF; CDR3nt: TGTGCCAGCTCCGGGAGCGGGTACAATGAGCAGTTCTTC
d_gene: TRBD1; j_gene: TRBJ2-6; abundance: NA; v_gene: TRBV27; CDR3aa: CASSLRTGGIAGANVLTF; CDR3nt: TGTGCCAGCAGTTTGAGGACAGGGGGAATTGCTGGGGCCAACGTCCTGACTTTC
d_gene: TRBD1; j_gene: TRBJ2-7; abundance: NA; v_gene: TRBV14; CDR3aa: CASSQPRDRAYEQYF; CDR3nt: TGTGCCAGCAGCCAACCCCGGGACAGGGCCTACGAGCAGTACTTC
d_gene: TRBD2; j_gene: TRBJ2-2; abundance: NA; v_gene: TRBV11-2; CDR3aa: CASRKPGGRTGELFF; CDR3nt: TGTGCCAGCAGAAAACCCGGGGGGAGGACCGGGGAGCTGTTTTTT
d_gene: NA; j_gene: TRBJ2-7; abundance: NA; v_gene: TRBV11-2; CDR3aa: CASSLGLTYEQYF; CDR3nt: TGTGCCAGCAGCTTAGGACTCACTTACGAGCAGTACTTC
d_gene: NA; j_gene: TRBJ2-3; abundance: NA; v_gene: TRBV19; CDR3aa: CASSIGDPTDTQYF; CDR3nt: TGTGCCAGTAGTATCGGGGATCCTACAGATACGCAGTATTTT
d_gene: NA; j_gene: TRBJ1-1; abundance: NA; v_gene: TRBV6-4; CDR3aa: CASSPSVNTEAFF; CDR3nt: TGTGCCAGCAGTCCGTCGGTGAACACTGAAGCTTTCTTT
d_gene: NA; j_gene: TRBJ1-1; abundance: few; v_gene: TRBV7-2; CDR3aa: CASSFMDRVRVF; CDR3nt: TGTGCCAGCAGCTTTATGGACCGCGTGAGGGTCTTT
d_gene: NA; j_gene: TRBJ1-5; abundance: NA; v_gene: TRBV27; CDR3aa: CASSTQGGQPQHF; CDR3nt: TGTGCCAGCAGTACGCAGGGCGGTCAGCCCCAGCATTTT
d_gene: NA; j_gene: TRBJ1-5; abundance: NA; v_gene: TRBV28; CDR3aa: CASSLIRGTYSNQPQHF; CDR3nt: TGTGCCAGCAGTTTAATCAGGGGAACCTATAGCAATCAGCCCCAGCATTTT
d_gene: TRBD2; j_gene: TRBJ2-3; abundance: NA; v_gene: TRBV9; CDR3aa: CASSVISGTVADTQYF; CDR3nt: TGTGCCAGCAGCGTAATTAGCGGGACTGTGGCAGATACGCAGTATTTT
d_gene: TRBD1; j_gene: TRBJ2-2; abundance: few; v_gene: TRBV5-4; CDR3aa: CASSGGQGANTGELFF; CDR3nt: TGTGCCAGCAGCGGAGGACAGGGGGCGAACACCGGGGAGCTGTTTTTT
d_gene: NA; j_gene: TRBJ2-3; abundance: NA; v_gene: TRBV5-1; CDR3aa: CASSFRRPSTDTQYF; CDR3nt: TGCGCCAGCAGCTTCCGTAGACCGTCCACAGATACGCAGTATTTT
d_gene: NA; j_gene: TRBJ2-5; abundance: NA; v_gene: TRBV4-2; CDR3aa: CASSQVRGTDETQYF; CDR3nt: TGTGCCAGCAGCCAAGTGCGCGGGACGGATGAGACCCAGTACTTC
d_gene: NA; j_gene: TRBJ1-1; abundance: NA; v_gene: TRBV5-1; CDR3aa: CASSLGGETEAFF; CDR3nt: TGCGCCAGCAGCTTGGGAGGGGAAACTGAAGCTTTCTTT
d_gene: TRBD2; j_gene: TRBJ2-7; abundance: NA; v_gene: TRBV7-2; CDR3aa: CASSSTSGVWYEQYF; CDR3nt: TGTGCCAGCAGCTCCACTAGCGGGGTTTGGTACGAGCAGTACTTC
d_gene: NA; j_gene: TRBJ2-3; abundance: NA; v_gene: TRBV19; CDR3aa: CASSIGRTAGNPDTQYF; CDR3nt: TGTGCCAGTAGTATCGGCAGGACCGCGGGTAATCCAGATACGCAGTATTTT
d_gene: NA; j_gene: TRBJ2-7; abundance: NA; v_gene: TRBV7-2; CDR3aa: CASSLRGLSYEQYF; CDR3nt: TGTGCCAGCAGCTTGCGCGGGCTTTCCTACGAGCAGTACTTC
d_gene: NA; j_gene: TRBJ2-5; abundance: NA; v_gene: TRBV10-3; CDR3aa: CAISESEAQETQYF; CDR3nt: TGTGCCATCAGTGAGTCTGAGGCCCAAGAGACCCAGTACTTC
d_gene: TRBD1; j_gene: TRBJ1-4; abundance: NA; v_gene: TRBV6-1; CDR3aa: CASRPPGGNEKLFF; CDR3nt: TGTGCCAGCAGGCCCCCAGGGGGAAATGAAAAACTGTTTTTT
d_gene: TRBD1; j_gene: TRBJ1-5; abundance: NA; v_gene: TRBV6-1; CDR3aa: CASTDGQAYLHQPQHF; CDR3nt: TGTGCCAGCACTGATGGACAGGCCTACTTACATCAGCCCCAGCATTTT
d_gene: TRBD1; j_gene: TRBJ1-5; abundance: NA; v_gene: TRBV28; CDR3aa: CASSLPRQGAQPQHF; CDR3nt: TGTGCCAGCAGCTTACCCCGACAGGGAGCTCAGCCCCAACATTTT
d_gene: NA; j_gene: TRBJ1-2; abundance: NA; v_gene: TRBV2; CDR3aa: CASSDRVPFSRGGYTF; CDR3nt: TGTGCCAGCAGTGACAGGGTTCCCTTTTCTCGGGGTGGCTACACCTTC
d_gene: NA; j_gene: TRBJ2-6; abundance: NA; v_gene: TRBV18; CDR3aa: CASSPEESGANVLTF; CDR3nt: TGTGCCAGCTCACCAGAGGAATCTGGGGCCAACGTCCTGACTTTC
d_gene: TRBD1; j_gene: TRBJ2-2; abundance: NA; v_gene: TRBV28; CDR3aa: CASNRGLTGELFF; CDR3nt: TGTGCCAGCAACAGGGGGCTAACCGGGGAGCTGTTTTTT
d_gene: NA; j_gene: TRBJ2-1; abundance: once; v_gene: TRBV27; CDR3aa: CASTPGRGNEQFF; CDR3nt: TGTGCCAGCACCCCCGGAAGAGGCAATGAGCAGTTCTTC
d_gene: NA; j_gene: TRBJ2-5; abundance: NA; v_gene: TRBV7-2; CDR3aa: CASSPGWGTRTQYF; CDR3nt: TGTGCCAGCAGCCCAGGTTGGGGAACAAGGACCCAGTACTTC
d_gene: NA; j_gene: TRBJ2-3; abundance: NA; v_gene: TRBV18; CDR3aa: CASSPPSGRTDTQYF; CDR3nt: TGTGCCAGCTCACCACCGTCGGGCCGCACAGATACGCAGTATTTT
d_gene: NA; j_gene: TRBJ2-1; abundance: NA; v_gene: TRBV23-1; CDR3aa: CASSGESNEQFF; CDR3nt: TGCGCCAGCAGTGGGGAATCGAATGAGCAGTTCTTC
d_gene: NA; j_gene: TRBJ2-3; abundance: NA; v_gene: TRBV19; CDR3aa: CASSIGGDFTDTQYF; CDR3nt: TGTGCCAGTAGTATCGGAGGGGACTTCACAGATACGCAGTATTTT
d_gene: TRBD2; j_gene: TRBJ2-1; abundance: NA; v_gene: TRBV9; CDR3aa: CASSVAAGGFSNEQFF; CDR3nt: TGTGCCAGCAGCGTAGCGGCGGGAGGGTTTTCCAATGAGCAGTTCTTC
d_gene: TRBD1; j_gene: TRBJ1-2; abundance: NA; v_gene: TRBV14; CDR3aa: CASSRIGQGAFGYTF; CDR3nt: TGTGCCAGCAGCCGGATTGGGCAGGGGGCTTTTGGCTACACCTTC
d_gene: TRBD1; j_gene: TRBJ2-3; abundance: NA; v_gene: TRBV30; CDR3aa: CAWSSGTGGADTQYF; CDR3nt: TGTGCCTGGAGTTCTGGGACAGGGGGAGCAGATACGCAGTATTTT
d_gene: NA; j_gene: TRBJ1-1; abundance: few; v_gene: TRBV12-5; CDR3aa: CASGLERSTEAFF; CDR3nt: TGTGCTAGTGGTTTGGAGAGGTCCACTGAAGCTTTCTTT
d_gene: NA; j_gene: TRBJ1-2; abundance: NA; v_gene: TRBV6-5; CDR3aa: CASSRGGSMNYGYTF; CDR3nt: TGTGCCAGCAGTCGGGGGGGGTCGATGAACTATGGCTACACCTTC
d_gene: NA; j_gene: TRBJ1-4; abundance: NA; v_gene: TRBV5-4; CDR3aa: CASSLVGPNEKLFF; CDR3nt: TGTGCCAGCAGCTTGGTGGGGCCTAATGAAAAACTGTTTTTT
d_gene: TRBD1; j_gene: TRBJ1-2; abundance: NA; v_gene: TRBV30; CDR3aa: CAWSRDRDSWGYTF; CDR3nt: TGTGCCTGGAGCCGAGACCGGGACAGCTGGGGCTACACCTTC
d_gene: TRBD2; j_gene: TRBJ2-3; abundance: NA; v_gene: TRBV9; CDR3aa: CASSPVVAGPGDTQYF; CDR3nt: TGTGCCAGCAGCCCAGTGGTAGCGGGGCCTGGGGATACGCAGTATTTT
d_gene: TRBD1; j_gene: TRBJ2-5; abundance: NA; v_gene: TRBV11-1; CDR3aa: CASSFSGGQETQYF; CDR3nt: TGTGCCAGCAGCTTTTCAGGGGGCCAAGAGACCCAGTACTTC
d_gene: NA; j_gene: TRBJ2-7; abundance: once; v_gene: TRBV30; CDR3aa: CAYGGDVYEQYF; CDR3nt: TGTGCCTATGGGGGCGATGTCTACGAGCAGTACTTC
d_gene: NA; j_gene: TRBJ1-4; abundance: NA; v_gene: TRBV25-1; CDR3aa: CASSGASWKLFF; CDR3nt: TGTGCCAGCAGTGGAGCGTCCTGGAAACTGTTTTTT
d_gene: TRBD1; j_gene: TRBJ1-3; abundance: NA; v_gene: TRBV10-3; CDR3aa: CAISESPDRVGSGNTIYF; CDR3nt: TGTGCCATCAGTGAGTCACCCGACAGGGTGGGCTCTGGAAACACCATATATTTT
d_gene: NA; j_gene: TRBJ1-1; abundance: NA; v_gene: TRBV10-3; CDR3aa: CATSTGPRDTEAFF; CDR3nt: TGTGCCACAAGCACCGGGCCAAGGGACACTGAAGCTTTCTTT
d_gene: NA; j_gene: TRBJ2-3; abundance: once; v_gene: TRBV28; CDR3aa: CASTTSRASTGTQYF; CDR3nt: TGTGCCAGCACAACCTCCCGGGCCAGTACTGGTACGCAGTATTTT
d_gene: NA; j_gene: TRBJ1-1; abundance: once; v_gene: TRBV5-6; CDR3aa: CASIPPVGVNTEAFF; CDR3nt: TGTGCCAGCATCCCCCCCGTGGGGGTGAACACTGAAGCTTTCTTT
d_gene: TRBD1; j_gene: TRBJ2-7; abundance: once; v_gene: TRBV5-4; CDR3aa: CASSIRGQGSYEQYF; CDR3nt: TGTGCCAGCAGCATCAGGGGGCAAGGATCCTACGAGCAGTACTTC
d_gene: NA; j_gene: TRBJ1-2; abundance: NA; v_gene: TRBV2; CDR3aa: CASSEAGNRAGGYTF; CDR3nt: TGTGCCAGCAGTGAAGCGGGAAACAGGGCAGGTGGCTACACCTTC
d_gene: NA; j_gene: TRBJ1-1; abundance: NA; v_gene: TRBV11-1; CDR3aa: CASSYPGGNTEAFF; CDR3nt: TGTGCCAGCAGCTACCCGGGGGGGAACACTGAAGCTTTCTTT
d_gene: NA; j_gene: TRBJ2-7; abundance: NA; v_gene: TRBV15; CDR3aa: CATSRGRGEQYF; CDR3nt: TGTGCCACCAGCAGAGGTAGGGGCGAGCAGTACTTC
d_gene: TRBD1; j_gene: TRBJ1-1; abundance: NA; v_gene: TRBV19; CDR3aa: CASSIQGAGAEAFF; CDR3nt: TGTGCCAGTAGTATCCAGGGGGCGGGCGCTGAAGCTTTCTTT
d_gene: NA; j_gene: TRBJ2-7; abundance: NA; v_gene: TRBV18; CDR3aa: CASSPGGRLFSYEQYF; CDR3nt: TGTGCCAGCTCCCCTGGTGGGCGGTTATTTTCCTACGAGCAGTACTTC
d_gene: NA; j_gene: TRBJ2-5; abundance: NA; v_gene: TRBV18; CDR3aa: CASSPSEGVEETQYF; CDR3nt: TGTGCCAGCTCACCATCGGAGGGGGTGGAAGAGACCCAGTACTTC
d_gene: TRBD1; j_gene: TRBJ2-1; abundance: NA; v_gene: TRBV27; CDR3aa: CASSLTRTGGYWYEQFF; CDR3nt: TGTGCCAGCAGTCTGACCAGGACAGGCGGATATTGGTATGAGCAGTTCTTC
d_gene: NA; j_gene: TRBJ2-7; abundance: NA; v_gene: TRBV7-9; CDR3aa: CASSLGVGYEQYF; CDR3nt: TGTGCCAGCAGCTTAGGGGTGGGCTACGAGCAGTACTTC
d_gene: TRBD1; j_gene: TRBJ2-7; abundance: once; v_gene: TRBV5-1; CDR3aa: CASSFRDSPEQYF; CDR3nt: TGCGCCAGCAGCTTCAGGGACAGCCCCGAGCAGTACTTC
d_gene: NA; j_gene: TRBJ2-3; abundance: once; v_gene: TRBV5-1; CDR3aa: CASSWSGTDTQYF; CDR3nt: TGCGCCAGCAGCTGGTCTGGCACAGATACGCAGTATTTT